The entry that follows covers one TCR beta chain sequence. Participants were aged roughly 18 to 90 years, lived in over 20 US areas, and enrolled virtually. Grouping used clinical history reported by participants in a survey and questionnaire. Before being deemed recovered, Cohort 3 donors had two negative PCRs, clearance, or symptom resolution. CDR1 and CDR2 from the germline V gene are PRHDT and FYEKMQ (reference sequence). The CDR3 loop spans 18 amino acids. Losses at the gene ends were 4 bases for V and 2 bases for J; bases not matched to a gene: 16. The sample belongs to a study of blood T cell repertoires in COVID-19. Background on the study: Spain, Italy and the United States supplied samples that represented acute and convalescent COVID-19.

The assay was immunoSEQ multiplex PCR, and TCRdb's table has in-frame clones only and misses some. The table includes about 300,000 clones, just over 85% detected once. The clonotype was recovered from a man aged 25 to 45 who had recovered from COVID-19. This chain uses TRBV13 with TRBJ2-5; 7 nucleotides agree with TRBD2. What was sequenced was PBMCs or T cells enriched from blood (not recorded which). The CDR3 spells CASSSSLSGGGLQETQYF. The DNA of the CDR3 is TGTGCCAGCAGCTCCTCTCTCTCTGGGGGGGGTCTACAAGAGACCCAGTACTTC.